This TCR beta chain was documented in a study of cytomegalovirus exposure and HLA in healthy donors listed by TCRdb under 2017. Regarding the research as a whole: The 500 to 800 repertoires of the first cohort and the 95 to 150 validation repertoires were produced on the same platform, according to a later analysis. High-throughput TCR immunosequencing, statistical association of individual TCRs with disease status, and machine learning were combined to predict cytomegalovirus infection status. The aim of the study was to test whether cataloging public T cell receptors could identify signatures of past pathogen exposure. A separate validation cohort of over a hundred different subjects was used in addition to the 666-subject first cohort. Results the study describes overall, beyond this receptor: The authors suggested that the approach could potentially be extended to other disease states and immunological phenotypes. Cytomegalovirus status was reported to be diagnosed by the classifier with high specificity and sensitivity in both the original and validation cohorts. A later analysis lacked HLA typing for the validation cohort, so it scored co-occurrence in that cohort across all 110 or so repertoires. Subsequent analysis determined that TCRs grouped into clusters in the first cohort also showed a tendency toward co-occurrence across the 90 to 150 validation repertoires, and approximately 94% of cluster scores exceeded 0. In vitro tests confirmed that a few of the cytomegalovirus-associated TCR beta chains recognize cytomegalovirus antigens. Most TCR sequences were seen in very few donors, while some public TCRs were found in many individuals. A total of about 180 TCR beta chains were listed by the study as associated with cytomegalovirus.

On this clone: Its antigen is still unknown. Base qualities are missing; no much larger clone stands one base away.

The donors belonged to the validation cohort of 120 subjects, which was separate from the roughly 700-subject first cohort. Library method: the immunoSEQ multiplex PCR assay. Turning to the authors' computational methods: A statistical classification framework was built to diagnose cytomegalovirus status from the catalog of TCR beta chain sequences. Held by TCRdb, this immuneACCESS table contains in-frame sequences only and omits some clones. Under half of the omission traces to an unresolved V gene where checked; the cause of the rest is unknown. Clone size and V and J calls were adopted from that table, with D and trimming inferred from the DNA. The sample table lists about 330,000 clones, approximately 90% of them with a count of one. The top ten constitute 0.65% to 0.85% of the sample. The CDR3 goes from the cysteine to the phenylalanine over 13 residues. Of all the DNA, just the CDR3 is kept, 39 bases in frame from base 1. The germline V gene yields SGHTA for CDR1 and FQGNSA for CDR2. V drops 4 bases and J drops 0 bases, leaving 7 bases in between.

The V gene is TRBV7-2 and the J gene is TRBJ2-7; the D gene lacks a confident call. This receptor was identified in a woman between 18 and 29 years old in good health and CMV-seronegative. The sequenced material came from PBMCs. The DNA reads TGTGCCAGCAGCTCTAGGAGCTCCTACGAGCAGTACTTC. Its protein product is CASSSRSSYEQYF.